Listed here are 20 T cell receptor beta chains from one sample, sequenced in a study of graft-versus-host responses after intestinal transplantation. The repertoire was sequenced with immunoSEQ multiplex PCR; TCRdb's copy has only in-frame clones and lacks some. The repertoire holds some 92,000 clones, with roughly 90% as singletons. No antigen is known for these receptors. The material was unstimulated CD4+ T cells sorted from spleen or lymph node cells, obtained before intestinal transplant. The receptors derive from a human donor who received an intestinal transplant.

The chain links TRBV2 to TRBJ1-1; 8 nucleotides align to TRBD1. The ends lost 5 bases at V and 2 bases at J; junction bases unmatched: 4. Germline V CDR1 and CDR2: SNHLY, FYNNEI. The CDR3 covers 14 residues. CDR3 region: CASSLDRGNTEAFF. CDR3 nucleotides: TGTGCCAGCAGTCTTGACAGGGGTAACACTGAAGCTTTCTTT.

The genes are TRBV9 and TRBJ2-3; TRBD2 matches 13 bases. This CDR3 has 19 amino acids. J was trimmed by 0 bases and V by 3 bases; bases with no gene match: 10. Per germline, CDR1 SGDLS and CDR2 YYNGEE. CDR3 sequence (DNA): TGTGCCAGCAGCGCAAGGGGGACTAGCGGGACCATTAGCACAGATACGCAGTATTTT. Translated: CASSARGTSGTISTDTQYF.

This sequence joins TRBV7-2 and TRBJ2-1; the match to TRBD2 covers 10 bases. This CDR3 has 15 amino acids. Germline V CDR1 and CDR2: SGHTA, FQGNSA. V dropped 0 bases and J dropped 7; count of bases not matched to a gene: 3. The CDR3 region is CASSLAAGGLNEQFF. The DNA of the CDR3 is TGTGCCAGCAGCTTAGCAGCGGGAGGGTTAAATGAGCAGTTCTTC.

J is TRBJ2-1 and V is TRBV10-2; D might be TRBD2 (6 bases). V was pared by 0 bases and J by 0 bases, with 9 bases between. CDR3 length: 16 amino acids. Germline V lookup: CDR1 WSHSY, CDR2 SAAADI. CDR3 bases: TGCGCCAGCAGTGAGTCGACCGGGGGCTCCTACAATGAGCAGTTCTTC. Translating it yields CASSESTGGSYNEQFF.

This clone was found once. Other DNA sequences of this sample code for an identical CDR3. The V and J genes are TRBV7-6 and TRBJ1-2, with D maybe TRBD1 (5 bases). The germline gives CDR1 SGHVS, CDR2 FNYEAQ. The CDR3 is 15 amino acids. V shed 5 bases and J shed 1 base, with 14 bases lying between them. In DNA, the CDR3 is TGTGCCAGCAGCCCAATCCGAGGGGTTAACTATGGCTACACCTTC. The encoded protein is CASSPIRGVNYGYTF. Together with reference TRBV7-6 and TRBJ1-2, the CDR3 gives the full variable domain: GAGVSQSPRYKVTKRGQDVALRCDPISGHVSLYWYRQALGQGPEFLTYFNYEAQQDKSGLPNDRFSAERPEGSISTLTIQRTEQRDSAMYRCASSPIRGVNYGYTFGSGTRLTVV.

The CDR3 DNA sequence: TGCGCCAGCAGCTTGGACAGGGTAACCTACAATGAGCAGTTCTTC. This sequence encodes CASSLDRVTYNEQFF. The rearrangement links TRBV5-1 to TRBJ2-1; possible D gene TRBD1, 6 bases. Looked up from germline, CDR1 is SGHRS and CDR2 is YFSETQ. The CDR3 length is 15 residues. The V end lost 0 bases, the J end lost 2 bases, and 9 bases lay between the germline ends.

The rearrangement links TRBV18 to TRBJ2-5; D may be TRBD2 (5 bases). CDR1 is KGHSH, CDR2 LQKENI, per germline. The CDR3 length is 14 residues. Trimming pared 2 bases from V and 1 base from J, leaving 8 bases between. CDR3 in amino acids: CASSPEGVQETQYF. The CDR3, as DNA: TGTGCCAGCTCACCAGAGGGAGTCCAAGAGACCCAGTACTTC.

This chain connects TRBV7-2 to TRBJ2-7, with TRBD2 matching 9 bases. Germline loops: CDR1 SGHTA, CDR2 FQGNSA. This CDR3 contains 15 residues. Trimming removed 1 base from V and 3 bases from J; junction bases left unmatched: 4. Written as DNA, the CDR3 is TGTGCCAGCAGCTTAGGGACTAGCGTGCTCTACGAGCAGTACTTC. It codes for CASSLGTSVLYEQYF. The full variable domain, with the rest looked up from reference TRBV7-2 and TRBJ2-7, is GAGVSQSPSNKVTEKGKDVELRCDPISGHTALYWYRQSLGQGLEFLIYFQGNSAPDKSGLPSDRFSAERTGGSVSTLTIQRTQQEDSAVYLCASSLGTSVLYEQYFGPGTRLTVT.

The CDR3 sequence: CASSTSGRLSYEQYF. The CDR3 region has the DNA TGTGCCAGCAGCACTAGCGGGAGGCTCTCCTACGAGCAGTACTTC. The chain couples TRBV5-8 to TRBJ2-5; 12 bases are shared with TRBD2. Gene TRBJ2-7 matches the end of the DNA better, so the J call may be wrong. The CDR3 is 15 amino acids. Germline lookup yields CDR1 SGHTS and CDR2 YDEGEE.

This chain links TRBV19 with TRBJ1-5; a possible D gene is TRBD1 (6 bases). Germline loops: CDR1 LNHDA, CDR2 SQIVND (reference sequence). This CDR3 has 17 amino acids. Trimming left V 3 bases short and J 3 bases short, with 18 bases between. CDR3 sequence reads: CASSMEQGRVNNQPQHF. CDR3 DNA: TGTGCCAGTAGTATGGAACAGGGACGGGTCAACAATCAGCCCCAGCATTTT.

V usage is TRBV19 and J usage is TRBJ2-4, with TRBD2 matching 11 bases. The CDR3 has 16 residues. V shed 4 bases, J shed 4 bases, and the junction held 6 bases outside the gene matches. Germline assignment: CDR1 LNHDA and CDR2 SQIVND (reference sequence). This CDR3 reads CASSRPLAGAKNIQYF. In DNA form, the CDR3 reads TGTGCCAGTAGTAGACCACTAGCGGGGGCAAAAAACATTCAGTACTTC.

The chain recombines TRBV27 with TRBJ1-3; 7 bases align to TRBD1. The CDR3 runs 15 residues. Germline V gene sequence: CDR1 MNHEY, CDR2 SMNVEV (reference sequence). Trimming removed 6 bases from V and 1 base from J; junction bases left unmatched: 6. CDR3 DNA: TGTGCCAGCAGGCCTATGGGACAGTCTGGAAACACCATATATTTT. As protein: CASRPMGQSGNTIYF.

The V gene is TRBV2, the J gene TRBJ2-1, with D possibly being TRBD1 (7 bases). V shed 3 bases and J shed 7 bases, with 10 bases lying between them. This CDR3 comprises 13 residues. CDR1 and CDR2 from the germline V gene are SNHLY and FYNNEI. The DNA for the CDR3 is TGTGCCAGCAGTGACCCAGGGGGGAATGAGCAGTTCTTC. Its protein product is CASSDPGGNEQFF.

The chain recombines TRBV6-5 with TRBJ2-5, with 10 bases identical to TRBD1. Germline V gene sequence: CDR1 MNHEY, CDR2 SVGAGI. The V and J ends lost 2 bases and 5 bases, in that order; junction bases with no gene match: 5. The CDR3 sequence is 15 residues long. CDR3 region: CASSYDRGRRETQYF. CDR3 DNA: TGTGCCAGCAGTTACGACAGGGGGCGCCGGGAGACCCAGTACTTC.

This clone was seen only a few times. The CDR3 loop reads CASSGRGTNEKLFF. In nucleotides, the CDR3 is TGTGCCAGCAGTGGTCGGGGTACTAATGAAAAACTGTTTTTT. The chain recombines TRBV6-4 with TRBJ1-4, with D unclear. The CDR3 has 14 residues. The germline V and J ends were trimmed by 4 bases and 2 bases, with 8 bases remaining between them. Germline lookup yields CDR1 MRHNA and CDR2 SNTAGT.

The gene calls are TRBV5-1 and TRBJ2-1, with D maybe TRBD2 (5 bases). Germline values: CDR1 SGHRS, CDR2 YFSETQ. The CDR3 contains 13 residues. With 4 bases removed from V and 7 bases from J, the gap between germline ends came to 12 bases. CDR3 sequence reads: CASSEGLRNEQFF. CDR3 DNA: TGCGCCAGCAGCGAAGGACTCCGGAATGAGCAGTTCTTC.

In this sample, this clone turned up once. CDR3 sequence reads: CASSLSRRSNYGYTF. In nucleotides, the CDR3 is TGTGCCAGCAGTTTATCTCGGAGGTCTAACTATGGCTACACCTTC. The V call is TRBV27, the J call TRBJ1-2; D call uncertain. CDR3 size: 15 residues. Germline CDR1 reads MNHEY; CDR2 reads SMNVEV (reference sequence). Trimming removed 0 bases at V and 0 bases at J, with 8 bases between.

The chain links TRBV7-7 to TRBJ2-7; no clear D. Germline lookup yields CDR1 SSHAT and CDR2 FNYEAQ (reference sequence). The CDR3 contains 13 residues. V was clipped by 5 bases and J by 7 bases, with 15 bases between them. The CDR3 region has the DNA TGTGCCAGCAGCACACAACCTGAAAAGGAGCAGTACTTC. It is translated as CASSTQPEKEQYF.

The J gene is TRBJ2-5, the V gene TRBV27, with unresolved D. V lost 5 bases and J 0 bases, leaving 13 bases between the germline ends. The CDR3 consists of 15 residues. Per germline, CDR1 MNHEY and CDR2 SMNVEV (reference sequence). The CDR3 DNA is TGTGCCAGCAGTGCTGACCAAGGGTACCAAGAGACCCAGTACTTC. Its translation: CASSADQGYQETQYF.

This chain connects TRBV11-3 to TRBJ2-3, with D tentatively TRBD1 (6 bases). Germline V gene sequence: CDR1 SGHNT, CDR2 YENEEA. There are 15 residues in the CDR3. V was pared by 1 base and J by 2 bases, with 10 bases between. CDR3 coding DNA: TGTGCCAGCAGCTTAGGCAGGGGCGACACAGATACGCAGTATTTT. As protein: CASSLGRGDTDTQYF.